These 26 T cell receptor beta chains came from one sample sequenced in a study of regulatory T cells in long-lasting Graves disease. Stated time point: newly diagnosed GD, antithyroid drugs for less than 3 months. Extracted PBMC RNA gave rise to the TCR library. Both iRepertoire HTBI primers and Arm-PCR of CDR3 regions were used to build the TCR beta libraries. TCRdb itself ran the multiplex PCR reads through MiXCR, one entry per CDR3 protein. The table lists fewer than 550,000 distinct CDR3 sequences, less than 20% of them singletons. The same specimen was also included in a second study, on T cells in Graves' hyperthyroidism and ophthalmopathy.

This specimen was peripheral blood mononuclear cells (PBMCs), taken at new diagnosis, from a patient treated with antithyroid drugs. The receptor source for this set is a young woman with Graves disease.

This chain uses TRBV28 with TRBJ2-3, with D perhaps matching TRBD2 (6 bases). Trimming removed 5 bases from V and 3 bases from J, with 15 bases in between. CDR3 length: 15 residues. Germline CDR1 reads MDHEN; CDR2 reads SYDVKM. The CDR3 DNA follows: TGTGCCAGCAGTACAACTAAGAGCGGGACAGATACGCAGTATTTT. Its translation is CASSTTKSGTDTQYF.

This clonotype is labeled as medium-sized. V gene TRBV6-9 combines with J gene TRBJ1-1; D not certain. Trimming stripped 3 bases from V and 6 bases from J, with 17 bases between. This CDR3 comprises 15 residues. Germline assignment: CDR1 MNHGY and CDR2 SVAAGI. CDR3 amino acids: CASSYDWAGASEAFF. The CDR3 coding sequence is TGTGCCAGCAGTTACGATTGGGCGGGTGCTTCTGAAGCTTTCTTT.

This clonotype was detected ten times or more. J is TRBJ1-1 and V is TRBV7-9; D is possibly TRBD1 (5 bases). V lost 2 bases and J 6 bases, leaving 13 bases between the germline ends. CDR3 length equals 14 residues. From germline, CDR1 is SEHNR and CDR2 FQNEAQ (reference sequence). Here the CDR3 DNA reads TGTGCCAGCAGCTTATCGTCAGGGTCCCCTGAAGCTTTCTTT. Protein: CASSLSSGSPEAFF.

This clonotype was found many times. The chain carries TRBV2 and TRBJ2-3; 7 bases agree with TRBD2. Germline V gene sequence: CDR1 SNHLY, CDR2 FYNNEI. This CDR3 contains 15 residues. Trimming removed 6 bases from V and 1 base from J; junction bases left unmatched: 7. The CDR3 here is CASRREAGRTDTQYF. The CDR3 bases are TGTGCCAGCAGACGGGAAGCGGGACGCACAGATACGCAGTATTTT.

This clonotype was seen at least ten times. The chain combines TRBV7-2 with TRBJ2-7; 8 bases fit TRBD2. V shed 6 bases, J shed 3 bases, and the junction held 10 bases outside the gene matches. The CDR3 totals 15 residues. Germline assignment: CDR1 SGHTA and CDR2 FQGNSA. In DNA, the CDR3 is TGTGCCAGCAGGGCTGGTCTAGCGGGCAACTACGAGCAGTACTTC. Translation gives CASRAGLAGNYEQYF.

There are many counts of this clonotype. The chain links TRBV30 to TRBJ2-5; 13 nucleotides line up with TRBD2. The germline V gene encodes CDR1 GTSNPN and CDR2 SVGIG (reference sequence). The CDR3 sequence is 16 residues long. The V and J ends lost 0 bases and 5 bases, in that order; junction bases with no gene match: 6. This chain's CDR3 is CAWSVLAGGPRETQYF. The CDR3 nucleotides are TGTGCCTGGAGTGTACTAGCGGGAGGGCCTAGGGAGACCCAGTACTTC.

This clonotype was detected many times. The rearrangement uses TRBV7-2 and TRBJ2-7, with TRBD2 as a possible D gene (5 bases). The CDR3 extends over 14 amino acids. Between the trimmed V and J ends, which lost 7 bases and 3 bases, there was a span of 16 bases. Germline assignment: CDR1 SGHTA and CDR2 FQGNSA. In DNA form, the CDR3 reads TGTGCCAGCACCGGCGGACTCGCACGCTACGAGCAGTACTTC. Encoded protein: CASTGGLARYEQYF.

This clonotype came up many times. This sequence joins TRBV30 and TRBJ2-5; a weak D match, TRBD2 (6 bases). Germline assignment: CDR1 GTSNPN and CDR2 SVGIG (reference sequence). The CDR3 has 15 residues. V was cut by 1 base and J by 6 bases, with 18 bases left in between. This CDR3 reads CAWSGGGPGWKTQYF. DNA for the CDR3: TGTGCCTGGAGTGGAGGAGGGCCTGGTTGGAAGACCCAGTACTTC.

The table lists this clonotype with many counts. The junction differs from germline at one of its ends, possibly a read error. This chain joins TRBV20-1 and TRBJ2-3, with 9 nucleotides matching TRBD2. The CDR3 loop spans 15 amino acids. In germline, CDR1 is DFQATT, CDR2 SNEGSKA (reference sequence). CDR3 coding DNA: TGCAGTGCTAGAGACCACGGGACTAGCATAGATACGCAGTATTTT. Translated: CSARDHGTSIDTQYF.

The chain combines TRBV5-1 with TRBJ2-7; D perhaps matches TRBD2 (5 bases). The CDR3 consists of 16 residues. Trimming cost V 0 bases and J 2 bases, with 15 bases left between them. Germline values: CDR1 SGHRS, CDR2 YFSETQ. The CDR3 here is CASSLGNRRNTYEQYF. The CDR3 DNA follows: TGCGCCAGCAGCTTGGGAAATAGGAGGAATACCTACGAGCAGTACTTC.

This clonotype has ten or more counts. The junction shows a germline mismatch at one end, possibly a read error. The chain is built from TRBV13 and TRBJ2-5; a possible D gene is TRBD1 (6 bases). The CDR3 totals 14 residues. Per germline, CDR1 PRHDT and CDR2 FYEKMQ (reference sequence). This CDR3 is CASSLGGHQETQYF. CDR3 sequence (DNA): TGTGCCAGCAGCCTAGGGGGACACCAAGAGACCCAGTACTTC. Filled out from reference TRBV13 and TRBJ2-5, the complete variable domain reads AAGVIQSPRHLIKEKRETATLKCYPIPRHDTVYWYQQGPGQDPQFLISFYEKMQSDKGSIPDRFSAQQFSDYHSELNMSSLELGDSALYFCASSLGGHQETQYFGPGTRLLVL.

This clonotype showed up just a few times. The chain links TRBV15 to TRBJ2-1; TRBD1 is a possible D gene (6 bases). CDR1 LNHNV and CDR2 YYDKDF come from the germline V gene (reference sequence). V lost 8 bases, J lost 2 bases, and 13 bases lay in between. The CDR3 is made up of 14 amino acids. The CDR3 bases are TGTGCCACCGGGGGCAGGTATGCCTACAATGAGCAGTTCTTC. Its protein product is CATGGRYAYNEQFF.

This clonotype has just a few counts. This sequence joins TRBV6-6 and TRBJ2-7, with D maybe TRBD1 (7 bases). There are 17 residues in the CDR3. V was clipped by 0 bases and J by 7 bases, with 22 bases between them. The germline V gene encodes CDR1 MNHNY and CDR2 SVGAGI (reference sequence). CDR3 bases: TGTGCCAGCAGTTACTCGGGTCGCGGGAAAGGGGGCGGTGAGCAGTACTTC. Translation gives CASSYSGRGKGGGEQYF.

The chain carries TRBV24-1 and TRBJ2-1, with a possible D match to TRBD2 (6 bases). There are 16 residues in the CDR3. Germline lookup yields CDR1 KGHDR and CDR2 SFDVKD. The V end was cut by 1 base, the J end by 3 bases, with 12 bases between. DNA of the CDR3: TGTGCCACCAGTGATTTTAAGCGGGCTCTCTACAATGAGCAGTTCTTC. Translating gives CATSDFKRALYNEQFF.

For the CDR3, the DNA is TGTGCCAGCGTTTCAGGGGTCGGTCAGCCCCAGCATTTT. It is translated as CASVSGVGQPQHF. This chain connects TRBV6-1 to TRBJ1-5; tentative D call: TRBD1 (6 bases). Trimming left V 8 bases short and J 6 bases short, with 14 bases between. Germline CDR1 reads MNHNS; CDR2 reads SASEGT. The CDR3 runs to 13 residues.

In its sample, this clonotype was seen a few times. V gene TRBV20-1 combines with J gene TRBJ2-1; 9 nucleotides agree with TRBD2. The CDR3 is made up of 14 amino acids. The germline V gene has CDR1 DFQATT and CDR2 SNEGSKA (reference sequence). V lost 3 bases and J lost 8; bases outside the gene matches: 8. DNA for the CDR3: TGCAGTGCTAGGAATGCGGGAGGGCGGGATGAGCAGTTCTTC. Its protein product is CSARNAGGRDEQFF.

This clonotype was observed at least ten times. The rearrangement joins TRBV2 to TRBJ1-2, with a possible D match to TRBD1 (5 bases). Trimming took off 4 bases at V and 4 bases at J, with 7 bases between the two ends. CDR3 length equals 12 residues. Germline V gene sequence: CDR1 SNHLY, CDR2 FYNNEI. The CDR3 nucleotides are TGTGCCAGCAGTGGACAGACCTATGGCTACACCTTC. This gives the protein CASSGQTYGYTF.

This clonotype has just a few counts. The V gene is TRBV6-1, the J gene TRBJ1-5; D not certain. The CDR3 has 15 residues. Germline V gives CDR1 MNHNS, CDR2 SASEGT. The V end was cut by 7 bases, the J end by 3 bases, with 16 bases between. The CDR3 loop reads CASNAVMDLNQPQHF. CDR3 sequence (DNA): TGTGCCAGCAATGCGGTGATGGACCTCAATCAGCCCCAGCATTTT.

This clonotype was recorded at least ten times. The chain is built from TRBV29-1 and TRBJ2-3; D remains unclear. This CDR3 region has 12 residues. Germline V gene sequence: CDR1 SQVTM, CDR2 ANQGSEA. V gave up 4 bases and J gave up 3 bases, with 8 bases separating them. CDR3 bases: TGCAGCGTTGCCGCGATGACAGATACGCAGTATTTT. It translates to CSVAAMTDTQYF.

This clonotype was counted a few times. The chain is built from TRBV28 and TRBJ1-1; maybe TRBD1 (5 bases). The V and J ends lost 6 bases and 1 base respectively, with 12 bases between them. The germline CDR1 and CDR2 sequences are MDHEN and SYDVKM. The CDR3 is 14 amino acids. CDR3 sequence (DNA): TGTGCCAGCAGCAACGGGGGGGGGAACACTGAAGCTTTCTTT. Its protein product is CASSNGGGNTEAFF.

The chain carries TRBV18 and TRBJ2-6; 11 nucleotides line up with TRBD2. The CDR3 is 18 residues long. The V gene end was trimmed by 3 bases and the J gene end by 0 bases; junction bases not matched to a gene: 4. The germline CDR1 and CDR2 sequences are KGHSH and LQKENI. The CDR3: CASSPMGLADSGANVLTF. The CDR3 DNA reads as TGTGCCAGCTCACCGATGGGACTAGCGGACTCTGGGGCCAACGTCCTGACTTTC.

The rearrangement uses TRBV7-9 and TRBJ2-4; 11 nucleotides line up with TRBD1. J lost 9 bases, V lost 0 bases, and 4 bases had no gene match. The CDR3 runs 15 residues. Germline CDR1 is SEHNR and CDR2 is FQNEAQ (reference sequence). CDR3 bases: TGTGCCAGCAGCTTAGCGTCCGGGACAGGGGGCATTCAGTACTTC. Translated: CASSLASGTGGIQYF.

This clonotype was recorded at least ten times. The chain is built from TRBV6-5 and TRBJ2-7, with 7 bases lining up with TRBD2. Germline assignment: CDR1 MNHEY and CDR2 SVGAGI. V shed 4 bases, J shed 3 bases, and the junction held 9 bases outside the gene matches. The CDR3 contains 15 residues. The DNA for the CDR3 is TGTGCCAGCAGTTTGCGTAGCGCGGGAGTCTACGAGCAGTACTTC. Its protein is CASSLRSAGVYEQYF.

Here the CDR3 reads CATRGGLADYNEQFF. DNA of the CDR3: TGTGCCACCAGGGGGGGACTAGCGGACTACAATGAGCAGTTCTTC. The chain joins TRBV15 to TRBJ2-1, with 11 bases aligning to TRBD2. The V and J ends lost 6 bases and 3 bases, in that order; junction bases with no gene match: 4. The length of the CDR3 is 15 residues. Per the germline V gene, CDR1 is LNHNV and CDR2 is YYDKDF (reference sequence).

A word on this clonotype: One junction end does not reproduce the germline sequence, and a read error may be involved. The chain employs TRBV28 and TRBJ1-4; D gene unclear. In germline, CDR1 is MDHEN, CDR2 SYDVKM. The CDR3 has 14 residues. CDR3 in amino acids: CAGSSRETNEKLFF. The CDR3 coding sequence is TGTGCCGGCAGTTCCCGGGAGACTAATGAAAAACTGTTTTTT.

This clonotype has ten or more counts. The chain uses TRBV28 and TRBJ2-7; TRBD2 matches 11 bases. Germline CDR1 and CDR2: MDHEN and SYDVKM. This CDR3 contains 18 residues. The ends lost 5 bases at V and 0 bases at J; junction bases unmatched: 12. DNA of the CDR3: TGTGCCAGCAGTACCAAACCGGGACTAGCGGCAAGCTCCTACGAGCAGTACTTC. It specifies CASSTKPGLAASSYEQYF.